This T cell receptor (beta chain) is from a study of regulatory T cells in long-lasting Graves disease. Sequencing libraries for TCR beta were prepared with iRepertoire HTBI primers and Arm-PCR of CDR3 regions. TCRdb recomputed calls from the multiplex PCR reads with MiXCR, one row per CDR3 protein. The table includes around 460,000 distinct CDR3 sequences, about 20% detected once. The CDR3 extends over 17 amino acids. Germline CDR1 and CDR2: MNHEY and SVGEGT. The sample's time point: persistent/refractory GD, antithyroid drugs over 5 years with positive TRAb. Making the TCR library involved RNA that had been extracted from PBMCs. Patient provenance is recorded as an endocrinology department in Xi'an, China. Worth noting for this clonotype: One end of the junction is discordant with germline, which a read error may explain.

The sequenced sample was peripheral blood mononuclear cells (PBMCs), obtained when the disease was refractory, from a patient treated with antithyroid drugs. This clonotype was sampled from a female donor with Graves disease. The chain has TRBV6-2 or TRBV6-3 and TRBJ1-4; D gene ambiguous. CDR3 sequence (DNA): TGTGCCAGCAGTTACCCCATTGGGGAGGGAACTAATGAAAAACCGTTTTTT. Protein sequence: CASSYPIGEGTNEKPFF.